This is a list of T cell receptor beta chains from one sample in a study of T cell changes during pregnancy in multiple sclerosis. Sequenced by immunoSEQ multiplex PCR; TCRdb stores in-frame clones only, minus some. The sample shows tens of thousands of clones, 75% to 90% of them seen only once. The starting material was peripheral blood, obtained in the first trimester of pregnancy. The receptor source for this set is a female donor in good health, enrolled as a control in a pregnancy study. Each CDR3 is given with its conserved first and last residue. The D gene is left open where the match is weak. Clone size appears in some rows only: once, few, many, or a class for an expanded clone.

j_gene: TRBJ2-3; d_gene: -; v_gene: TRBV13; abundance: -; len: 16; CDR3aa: CASSLGVLRGADTQYF; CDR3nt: TGTGCCAGCAGCTTAGGCGTATTGCGGGGCGCGGATACGCAGTATTTT
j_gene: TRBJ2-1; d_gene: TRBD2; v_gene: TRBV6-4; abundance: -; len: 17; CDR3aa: CASSHGTSGEPYNEQFF; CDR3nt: TGTGCCAGCAGCCACGGGACTAGCGGGGAACCTTACAATGAGCAGTTCTTC
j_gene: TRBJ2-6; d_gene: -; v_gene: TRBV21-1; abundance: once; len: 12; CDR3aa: CNGASGANVLTF; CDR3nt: TGTAATGGGGCCTCTGGGGCCAACGTCCTGACTTTC
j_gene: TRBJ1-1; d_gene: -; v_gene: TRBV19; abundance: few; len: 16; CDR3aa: CAAMGGQGGMNTEAFF; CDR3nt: TGTGCCGCGATGGGTGGGCAGGGAGGAATGAACACTGAAGCTTTCTTT
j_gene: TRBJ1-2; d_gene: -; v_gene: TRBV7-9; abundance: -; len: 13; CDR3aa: CASSPNPPNGYTF; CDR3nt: TGTGCCAGCAGTCCTAACCCCCCGAATGGCTACACCTTC
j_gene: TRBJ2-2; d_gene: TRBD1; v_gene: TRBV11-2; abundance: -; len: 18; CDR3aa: CASSLVGDRGFTGGELFF; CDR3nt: TGTGCCAGCAGCTTAGTGGGGGACAGGGGTTTTACAGGCGGGGAGCTGTTTTTT
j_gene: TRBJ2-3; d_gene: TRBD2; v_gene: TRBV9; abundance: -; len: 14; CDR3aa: CASSPRGTADTQYF; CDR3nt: TGTGCCAGCAGCCCGCGGGGGACCGCAGATACGCAGTATTTT
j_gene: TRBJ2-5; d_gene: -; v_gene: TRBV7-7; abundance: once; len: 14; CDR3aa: CASSPTGIEETQYF; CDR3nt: TGTGCCAGCAGCCCCACAGGGATCGAAGAGACCCAGTACTTC
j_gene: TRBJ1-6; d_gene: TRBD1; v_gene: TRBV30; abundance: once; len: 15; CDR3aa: CAWSQGAEGNSPLHF; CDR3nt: TGTGCCTGGAGTCAGGGGGCCGAGGGGAATTCACCCCTCCACTTT
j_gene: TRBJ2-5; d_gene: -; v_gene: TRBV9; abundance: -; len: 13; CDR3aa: CASSVGGRETQYF; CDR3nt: TGTGCCAGCAGCGTAGGCGGCCGAGAGACCCAGTACTTC
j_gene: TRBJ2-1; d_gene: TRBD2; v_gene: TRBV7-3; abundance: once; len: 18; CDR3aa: CASSLGVLLAGGGNEQFF; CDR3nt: TGTGCCAGCAGCTTAGGAGTGCTACTAGCGGGAGGAGGCAATGAGCAGTTCTTC
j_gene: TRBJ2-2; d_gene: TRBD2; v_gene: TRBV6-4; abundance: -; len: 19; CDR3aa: CASSEWGASGSIDTGELFF; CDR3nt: TGTGCCAGCAGTGAATGGGGCGCTAGCGGGAGTATCGACACCGGGGAGCTGTTTTTT
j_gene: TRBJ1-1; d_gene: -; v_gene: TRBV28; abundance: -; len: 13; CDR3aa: CASSFTAVGGAFF; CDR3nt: TGTGCCAGCAGTTTTACCGCGGTAGGAGGGGCTTTCTTT
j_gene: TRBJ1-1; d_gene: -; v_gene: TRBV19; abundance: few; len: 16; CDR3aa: CASSIGRRAELLEAFF; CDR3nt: TGTGCCAGTAGTATTGGGAGACGGGCTGAACTACTCGAAGCTTTCTTT
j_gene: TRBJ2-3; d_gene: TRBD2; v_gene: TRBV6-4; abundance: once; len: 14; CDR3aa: CASSVAGGTDTQYF; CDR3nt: TGTGCCAGCAGTGTAGCGGGGGGCACAGATACGCAGTATTTT
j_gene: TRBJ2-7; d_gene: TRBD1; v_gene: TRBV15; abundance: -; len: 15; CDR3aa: CATSRDSGGPYEQYF; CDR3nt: TGTGCCACCAGCAGAGATTCAGGGGGCCCCTACGAGCAGTACTTC
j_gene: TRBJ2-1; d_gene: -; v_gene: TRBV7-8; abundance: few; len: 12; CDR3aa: CASSLRSNEQFF; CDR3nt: TGTGCCAGCAGTCTAAGATCGAATGAGCAGTTCTTC
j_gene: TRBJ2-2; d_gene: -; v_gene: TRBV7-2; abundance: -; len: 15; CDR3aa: CASSLDWQRTGELFF; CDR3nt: TGTGCCAGCAGCTTAGATTGGCAGCGCACCGGGGAGCTGTTTTTT
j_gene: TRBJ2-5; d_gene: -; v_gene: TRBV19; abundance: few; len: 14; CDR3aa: CASSVGHGQETQYF; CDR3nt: TGTGCCAGTAGTGTAGGACACGGCCAAGAGACCCAGTACTTC
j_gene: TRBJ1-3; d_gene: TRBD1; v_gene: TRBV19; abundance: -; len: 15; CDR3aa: CASSNGQGDGNTIYF; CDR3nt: TGTGCCAGTAGTAACGGACAGGGAGACGGAAACACCATATATTTT
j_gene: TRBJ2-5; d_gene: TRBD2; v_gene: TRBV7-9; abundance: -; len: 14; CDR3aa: CASSFSGGAVTQYF; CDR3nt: TGTGCCAGCAGCTTCAGCGGGGGGGCCGTGACCCAGTACTTC
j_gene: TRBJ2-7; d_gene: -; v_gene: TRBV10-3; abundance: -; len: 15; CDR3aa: CAISEWVGSSYEQYF; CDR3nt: TGTGCCATCAGTGAGTGGGTCGGGAGCTCCTACGAGCAGTACTTC
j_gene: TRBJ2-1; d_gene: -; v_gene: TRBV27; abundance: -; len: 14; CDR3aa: CASSPGSRYNEQFF; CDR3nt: TGTGCCAGCAGTCCGGGGAGTAGATACAATGAGCAGTTCTTC
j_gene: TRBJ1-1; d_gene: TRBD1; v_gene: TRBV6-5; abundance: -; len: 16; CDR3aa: CASSYLRTGVITEAFF; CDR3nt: TGTGCCAGCAGTTACCTCAGGACAGGGGTGATCACTGAAGCTTTCTTT
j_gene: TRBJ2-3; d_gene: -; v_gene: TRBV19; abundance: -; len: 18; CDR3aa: CASSIGGRQSFSTDTQYF; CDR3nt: TGTGCCAGTAGTATCGGGGGGCGACAGTCCTTTAGCACAGATACGCAGTATTTT
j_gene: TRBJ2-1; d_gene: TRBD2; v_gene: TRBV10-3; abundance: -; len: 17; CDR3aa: CAISENSPGGLYNEQFF; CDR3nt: TGTGCCATCAGTGAAAACTCTCCGGGAGGGCTCTACAATGAGCAGTTCTTC
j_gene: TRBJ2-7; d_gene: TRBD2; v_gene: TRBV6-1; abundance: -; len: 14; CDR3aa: CASSERGVGYEQYF; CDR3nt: TGTGCCAGCAGTGAACGGGGGGTGGGCTACGAGCAGTACTTC
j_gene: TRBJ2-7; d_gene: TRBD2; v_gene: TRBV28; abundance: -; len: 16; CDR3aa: CATLDGGFEKGYEQYF; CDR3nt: TGTGCCACCCTGGACGGGGGGTTTGAGAAAGGGTACGAGCAGTACTTC
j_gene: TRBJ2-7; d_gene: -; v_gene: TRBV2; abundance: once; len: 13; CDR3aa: CASSGTYQGEQYF; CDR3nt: TGTGCCAGCAGTGGCACATACCAGGGCGAGCAGTACTTC
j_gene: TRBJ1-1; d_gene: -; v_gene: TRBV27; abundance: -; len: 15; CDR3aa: CASSFFPQRGPEAFF; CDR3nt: TGTGCCAGCAGTTTCTTCCCTCAAAGAGGGCCTGAAGCTTTCTTT
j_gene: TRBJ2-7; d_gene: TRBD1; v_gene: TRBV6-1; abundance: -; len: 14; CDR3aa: CASSERQGPYEQYF; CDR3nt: TGTGCCAGCAGTGAACGACAGGGGCCCTACGAGCAGTACTTC
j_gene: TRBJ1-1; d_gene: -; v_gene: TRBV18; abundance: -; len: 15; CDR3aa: CASSPPRAGRTEAFF; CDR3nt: TGTGCCAGCTCACCACCGAGGGCAGGGAGGACTGAAGCTTTCTTT
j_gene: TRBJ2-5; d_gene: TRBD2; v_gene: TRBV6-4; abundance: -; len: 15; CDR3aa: CASSEGSGSGETQYF; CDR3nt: TGTGCCAGCAGTGAGGGTAGCGGGAGTGGCGAGACCCAGTACTTC
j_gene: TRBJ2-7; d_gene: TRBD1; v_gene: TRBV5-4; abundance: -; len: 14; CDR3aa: CASSLGQGAYEQYF; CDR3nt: TGTGCCAGCAGCCTCGGACAGGGGGCTTACGAGCAGTACTTC
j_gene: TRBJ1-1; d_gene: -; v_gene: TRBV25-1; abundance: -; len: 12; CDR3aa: CASSDFNTEAFF; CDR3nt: TGTGCCAGCAGTGACTTCAACACTGAAGCTTTCTTT
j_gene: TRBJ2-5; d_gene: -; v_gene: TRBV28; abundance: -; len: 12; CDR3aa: CASSLARQTQYF; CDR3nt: TGTGCCAGCAGTTTAGCCAGGCAGACCCAGTACTTC
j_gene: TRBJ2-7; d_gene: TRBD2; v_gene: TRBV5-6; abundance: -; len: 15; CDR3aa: CASSAGLAGPYEQYF; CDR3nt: TGTGCCAGCAGCGCGGGACTAGCGGGACCCTACGAGCAGTACTTC
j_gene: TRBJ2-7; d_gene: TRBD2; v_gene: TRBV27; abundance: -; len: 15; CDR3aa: CASSPRTSISSEQYF; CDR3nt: TGTGCCAGCAGTCCCCGGACTAGCATCTCGAGCGAGCAGTACTTC
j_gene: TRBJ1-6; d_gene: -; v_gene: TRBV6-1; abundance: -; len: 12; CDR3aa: CASRREGSPLHF; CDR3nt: TGTGCCAGCAGGAGGGAGGGTTCACCCCTCCACTTT
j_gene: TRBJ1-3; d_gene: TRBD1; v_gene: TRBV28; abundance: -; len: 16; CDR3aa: CASSSILGTAGNTIYF; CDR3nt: TGTGCCAGCAGTTCCATCCTCGGGACAGCAGGAAACACCATATATTTT
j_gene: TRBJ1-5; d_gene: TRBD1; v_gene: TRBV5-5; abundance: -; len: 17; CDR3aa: CASSLSVLRDRAQPQHF; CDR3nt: TGTGCCAGCAGCTTGTCGGTTCTTCGGGACAGGGCTCAGCCCCAGCATTTT
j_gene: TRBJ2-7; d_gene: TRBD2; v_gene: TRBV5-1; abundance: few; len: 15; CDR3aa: CASSMESGRGSEQYF; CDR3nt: TGCGCCAGCAGCATGGAAAGCGGGAGGGGCAGCGAGCAGTACTTC
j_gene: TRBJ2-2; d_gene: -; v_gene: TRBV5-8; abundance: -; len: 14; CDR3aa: CASSLGPDTGELFF; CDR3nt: TGTGCCAGCAGCTTGGGTCCAGACACCGGGGAGCTGTTTTTT
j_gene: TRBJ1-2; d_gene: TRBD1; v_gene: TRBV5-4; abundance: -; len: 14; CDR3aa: CASSLVGQDYGYTF; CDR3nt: TGTGCCAGCAGCTTGGTGGGACAGGATTATGGCTACACCTTC
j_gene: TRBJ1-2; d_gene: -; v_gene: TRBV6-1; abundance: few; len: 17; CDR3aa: CASSEAGHGIQLYGYTF; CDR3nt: TGTGCCAGCAGTGAAGCGGGGCATGGTATACAACTCTATGGCTACACCTTC
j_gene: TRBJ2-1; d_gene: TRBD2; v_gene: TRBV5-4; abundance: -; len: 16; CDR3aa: CASSSYVTGGRDEQFF; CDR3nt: TGTGCCAGCAGCTCCTACGTTACGGGGGGGAGAGATGAGCAGTTCTTC